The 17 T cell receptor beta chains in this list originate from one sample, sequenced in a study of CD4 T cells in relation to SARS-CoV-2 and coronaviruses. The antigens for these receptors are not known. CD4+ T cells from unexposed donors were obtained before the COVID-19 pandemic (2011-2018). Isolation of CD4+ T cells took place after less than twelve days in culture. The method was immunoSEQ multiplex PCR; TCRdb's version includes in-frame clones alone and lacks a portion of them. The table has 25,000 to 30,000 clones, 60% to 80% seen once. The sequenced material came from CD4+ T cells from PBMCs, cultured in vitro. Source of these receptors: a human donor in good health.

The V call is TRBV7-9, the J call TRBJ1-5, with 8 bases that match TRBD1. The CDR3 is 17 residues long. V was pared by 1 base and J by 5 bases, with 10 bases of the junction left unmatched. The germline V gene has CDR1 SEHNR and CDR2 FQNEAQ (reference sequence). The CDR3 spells CASSLVAGQAGDQPQHF. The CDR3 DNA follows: TGTGCCAGCAGCTTAGTGGCGGGACAGGCCGGCGATCAGCCCCAGCATTTT. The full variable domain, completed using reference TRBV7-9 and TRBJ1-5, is DTGVSQNPRHKITKRGQNVTFRCDPISEHNRLYWYRQTLGQGPEFLTYFQNEAQLEKSRLLSDRFSAERPKGSFSTLEIQRTEQGDSAMYLCASSLVAGQAGDQPQHFGDGTRLSIL.

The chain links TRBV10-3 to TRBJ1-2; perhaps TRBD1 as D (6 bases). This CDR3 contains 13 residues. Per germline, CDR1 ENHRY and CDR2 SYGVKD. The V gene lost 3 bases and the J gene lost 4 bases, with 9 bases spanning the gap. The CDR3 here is CAISDGGSYGYTF. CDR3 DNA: TGTGCCATCAGTGACGGGGGCAGCTATGGCTACACCTTC.

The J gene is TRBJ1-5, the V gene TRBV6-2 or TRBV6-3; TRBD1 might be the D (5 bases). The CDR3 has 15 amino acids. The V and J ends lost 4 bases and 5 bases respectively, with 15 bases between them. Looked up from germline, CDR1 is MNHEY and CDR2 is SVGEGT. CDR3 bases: TGTGCCAGCAGTTCCACAGGAGGGTCCTATCAGCCCCAGCATTTT. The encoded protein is CASSSTGGSYQPQHF.

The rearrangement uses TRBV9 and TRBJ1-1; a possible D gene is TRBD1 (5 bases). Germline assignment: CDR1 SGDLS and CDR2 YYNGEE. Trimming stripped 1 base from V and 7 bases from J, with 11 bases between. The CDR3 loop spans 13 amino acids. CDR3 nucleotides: TGTGCCAGCAGCGTAATGGGAAGGGGTGAAGCTTTCTTT. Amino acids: CASSVMGRGEAFF.

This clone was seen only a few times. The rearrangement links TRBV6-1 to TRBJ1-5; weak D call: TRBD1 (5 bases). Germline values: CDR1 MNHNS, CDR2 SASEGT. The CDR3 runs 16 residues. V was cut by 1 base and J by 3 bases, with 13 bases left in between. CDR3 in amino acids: CASSEDRRGANQPQHF. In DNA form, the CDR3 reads TGTGCCAGCAGTGAAGACCGGAGGGGAGCCAATCAGCCCCAGCATTTT.

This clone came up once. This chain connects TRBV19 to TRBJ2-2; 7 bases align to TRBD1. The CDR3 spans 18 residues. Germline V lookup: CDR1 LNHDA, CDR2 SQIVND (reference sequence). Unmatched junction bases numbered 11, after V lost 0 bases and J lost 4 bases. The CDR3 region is CASSIEVGGERTTGELFF. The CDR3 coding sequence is TGTGCCAGTAGTATAGAGGTAGGGGGCGAACGAACCACCGGGGAGCTGTTTTTT. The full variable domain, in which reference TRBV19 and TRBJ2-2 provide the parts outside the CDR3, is DGGITQSPKYLFRKEGQNVTLSCEQNLNHDAMYWYRQDPGQGLRLIYYSQIVNDFQKGDIAEGYSVSREKKESFPLTVTSAQKNPTAFYLCASSIEVGGERTTGELFFGEGSRLTVL.

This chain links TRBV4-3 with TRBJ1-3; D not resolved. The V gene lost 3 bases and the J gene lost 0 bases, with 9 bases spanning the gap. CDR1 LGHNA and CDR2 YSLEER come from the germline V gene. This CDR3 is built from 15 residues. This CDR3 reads CASSHRPNSGNTIYF. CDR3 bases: TGCGCCAGCAGCCATAGGCCGAACTCTGGAAACACCATATATTTT.

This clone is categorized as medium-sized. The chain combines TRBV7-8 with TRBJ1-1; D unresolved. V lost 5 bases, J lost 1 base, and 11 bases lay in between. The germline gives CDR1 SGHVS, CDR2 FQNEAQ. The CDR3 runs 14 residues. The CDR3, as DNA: TGTGCCAGCAGCCCCCGGGAGGGGAACACTGAAGCTTTCTTT. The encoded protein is CASSPREGNTEAFF.

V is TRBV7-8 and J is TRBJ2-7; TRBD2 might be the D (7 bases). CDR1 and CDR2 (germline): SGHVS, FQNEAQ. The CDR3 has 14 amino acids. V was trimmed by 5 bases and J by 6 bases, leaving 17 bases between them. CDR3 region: CASSAAGGGVEQYF. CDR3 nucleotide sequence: TGTGCCAGCAGCGCAGCTGGAGGGGGGGTCGAGCAGTACTTC.

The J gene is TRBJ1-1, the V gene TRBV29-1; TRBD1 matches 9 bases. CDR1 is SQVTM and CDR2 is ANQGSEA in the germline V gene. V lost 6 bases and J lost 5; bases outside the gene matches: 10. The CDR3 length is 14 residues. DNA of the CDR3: TGCAGCGTCGCAAGGACAGGGGTAGAGACTGAAGCTTTCTTT. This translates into CSVARTGVETEAFF.

This chain's CDR3 is CASSQLQRGGQDTQYF. CDR3 in DNA: TGTGCCAGCAGCCAACTCCAGAGGGGGGGCCAAGATACGCAGTATTTT. The genes are TRBV3-1 (or the pseudogene TRBV3-2) and TRBJ2-3; D is possibly TRBD2 (7 bases). CDR1 is LGHDT, CDR2 YNNKEL, per germline (reference sequence). The germline V and J ends were trimmed by 2 bases and 5 bases, with 17 bases remaining between them. CDR3 length: 16 amino acids.

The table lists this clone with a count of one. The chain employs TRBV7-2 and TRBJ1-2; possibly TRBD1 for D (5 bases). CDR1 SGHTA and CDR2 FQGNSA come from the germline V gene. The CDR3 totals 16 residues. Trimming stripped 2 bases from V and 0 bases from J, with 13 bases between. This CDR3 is CASSLFGAVANYGYTF. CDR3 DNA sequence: TGTGCCAGCAGCTTATTCGGGGCCGTAGCTAACTATGGCTACACCTTC.

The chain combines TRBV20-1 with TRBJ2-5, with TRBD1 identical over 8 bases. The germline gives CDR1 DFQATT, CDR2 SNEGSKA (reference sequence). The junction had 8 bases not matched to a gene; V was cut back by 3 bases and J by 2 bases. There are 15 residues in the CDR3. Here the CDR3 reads CSASTPRGRQETQYF. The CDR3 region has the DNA TGCAGTGCTAGTACCCCCAGGGGGCGTCAAGAGACCCAGTACTTC.

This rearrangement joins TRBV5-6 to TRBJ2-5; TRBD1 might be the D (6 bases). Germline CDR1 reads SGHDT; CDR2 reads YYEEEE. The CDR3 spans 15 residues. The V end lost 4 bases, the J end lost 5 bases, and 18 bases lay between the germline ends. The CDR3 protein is CASSGSGAGTETQYF. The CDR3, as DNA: TGTGCCAGCAGCGGATCAGGGGCAGGGACCGAGACCCAGTACTTC.

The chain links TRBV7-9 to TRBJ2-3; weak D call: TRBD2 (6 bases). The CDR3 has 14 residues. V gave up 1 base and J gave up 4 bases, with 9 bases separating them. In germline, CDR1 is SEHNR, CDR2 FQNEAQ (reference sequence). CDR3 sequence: CASSLVLAPDTQYF. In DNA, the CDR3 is TGTGCCAGCAGCTTAGTACTAGCCCCAGATACGCAGTATTTT.

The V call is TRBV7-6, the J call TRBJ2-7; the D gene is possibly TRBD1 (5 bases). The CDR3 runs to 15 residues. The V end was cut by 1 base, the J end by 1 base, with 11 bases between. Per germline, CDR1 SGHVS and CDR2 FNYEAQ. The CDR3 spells CASSLEDIPSYEQYF. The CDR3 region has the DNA TGTGCCAGCAGCTTAGAGGACATCCCTTCCTACGAGCAGTACTTC.

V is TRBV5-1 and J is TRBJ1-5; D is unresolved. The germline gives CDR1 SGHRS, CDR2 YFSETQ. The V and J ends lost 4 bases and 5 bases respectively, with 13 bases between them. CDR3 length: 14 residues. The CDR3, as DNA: TGCGCCAGCAGCCCTGGGGTCGGGGATCAGCCCCAGCATTTT. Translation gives CASSPGVGDQPQHF. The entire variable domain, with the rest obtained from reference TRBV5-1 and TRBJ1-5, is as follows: KAGVTQTPRYLIKTRGQQVTLSCSPISGHRSVSWYQQTPGQGLQFLFEYFSETQRNKGNFPGRFSGRQFSNSRSEMNVSTLELGDSALYLCASSPGVGDQPQHFGDGTRLSIL.